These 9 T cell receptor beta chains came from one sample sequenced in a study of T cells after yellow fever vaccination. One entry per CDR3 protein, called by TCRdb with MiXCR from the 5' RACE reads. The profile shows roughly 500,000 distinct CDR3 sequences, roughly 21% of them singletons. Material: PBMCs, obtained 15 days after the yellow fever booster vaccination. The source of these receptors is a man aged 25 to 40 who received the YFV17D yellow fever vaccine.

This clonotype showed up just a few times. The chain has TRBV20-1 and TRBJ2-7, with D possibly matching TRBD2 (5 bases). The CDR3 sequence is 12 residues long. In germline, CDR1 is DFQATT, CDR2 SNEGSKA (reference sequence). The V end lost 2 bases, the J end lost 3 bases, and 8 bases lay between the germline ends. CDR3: CSARPTNYEQYF. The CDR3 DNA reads TGCAGTGCTAGACCGACTAACTACGAGCAGTACTTC.

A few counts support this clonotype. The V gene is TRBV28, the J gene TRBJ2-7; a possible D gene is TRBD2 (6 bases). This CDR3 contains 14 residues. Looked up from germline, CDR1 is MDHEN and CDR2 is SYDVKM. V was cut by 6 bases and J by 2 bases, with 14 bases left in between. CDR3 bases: TGTGCCAGCAGCCTAGCGTCCCTAACCTACGAGCAGTACTTC. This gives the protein CASSLASLTYEQYF.

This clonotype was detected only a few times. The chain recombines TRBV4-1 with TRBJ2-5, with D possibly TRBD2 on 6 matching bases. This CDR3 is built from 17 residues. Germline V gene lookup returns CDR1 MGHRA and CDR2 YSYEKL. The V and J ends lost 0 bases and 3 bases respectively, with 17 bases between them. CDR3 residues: CASSQDHRGRGEETQYF. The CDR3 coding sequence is TGCGCCAGCAGCCAAGATCATCGGGGGAGAGGCGAAGAGACCCAGTACTTC.

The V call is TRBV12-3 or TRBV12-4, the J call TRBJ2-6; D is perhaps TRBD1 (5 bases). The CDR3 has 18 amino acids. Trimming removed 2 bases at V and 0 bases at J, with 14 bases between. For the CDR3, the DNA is TGTGCCAGCAGTTTACGGGCAACAGGAAGCTCTGGGGCCAACGTCCTGACTTTC. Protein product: CASSLRATGSSGANVLTF.

In DNA form, the CDR3 reads TGCAGCCCCGCCCTAGGCTCCTTCCCCGGGTTCTTC. Protein product: CSPALGSFPGFF. The V and J genes are TRBV29-1 and TRBJ2-1; no clear D. Looked up from germline, CDR1 is SQVTM and CDR2 is ANQGSEA. This CDR3 has 12 residues. V was pared by 8 bases and J by 15 bases, with 23 bases between.

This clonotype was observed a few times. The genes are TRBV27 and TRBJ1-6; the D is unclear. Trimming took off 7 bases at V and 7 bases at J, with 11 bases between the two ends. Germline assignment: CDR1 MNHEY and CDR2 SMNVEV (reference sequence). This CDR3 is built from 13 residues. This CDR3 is CASTHSENSPLHF. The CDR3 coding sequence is TGTGCCAGCACCCACTCGGAAAATTCACCCCTCCACTTT.

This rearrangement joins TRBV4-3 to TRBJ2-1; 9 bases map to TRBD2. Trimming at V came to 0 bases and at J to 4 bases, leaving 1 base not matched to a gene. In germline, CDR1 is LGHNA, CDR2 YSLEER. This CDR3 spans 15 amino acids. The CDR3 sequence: CASSQEAGGYNEQFF. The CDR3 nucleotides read TGCGCCAGCAGCCAAGAGGCGGGAGGGTACAATGAGCAGTTCTTC.

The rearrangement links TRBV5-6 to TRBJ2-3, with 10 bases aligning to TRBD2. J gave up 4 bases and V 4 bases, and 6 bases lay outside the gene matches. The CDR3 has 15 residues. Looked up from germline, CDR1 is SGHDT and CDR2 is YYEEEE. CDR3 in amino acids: CASSGSGTSADTQYF. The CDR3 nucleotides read TGTGCCAGCAGCGGATCCGGGACTAGCGCAGATACGCAGTATTTT.

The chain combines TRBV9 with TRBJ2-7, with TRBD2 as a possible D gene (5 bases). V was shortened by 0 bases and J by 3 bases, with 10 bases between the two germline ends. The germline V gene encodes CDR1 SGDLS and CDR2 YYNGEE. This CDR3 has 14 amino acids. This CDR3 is CASSVAQTNYEQYF. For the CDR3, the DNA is TGTGCCAGCAGCGTAGCTCAGACTAACTACGAGCAGTACTTC.